A single sample is the source of the 21 T cell receptor beta chains below, sequenced in a study of blood T cell repertoires in COVID-19. Assay used: immunoSEQ multiplex PCR; TCRdb lists only in-frame clones, some missing. The sample has 170,000 or so clones; 85% to 90% are singletons. Sequencing was carried out using PBMCs or T cells enriched from blood (not recorded which). All receptors come from a man aged 40-50 years who had recovered from COVID-19.

The V call is TRBV7-9, the J call TRBJ1-1, with 8 bases aligning to TRBD1. CDR1 is SEHNR, CDR2 FQNEAQ, per germline (reference sequence). The CDR3 consists of 14 residues. The trim removed 4 bases at V and 5 bases at J, leaving 6 bases unmatched. The CDR3 is CASSSDRAGTEAFF. Written as DNA, the CDR3 is TGTGCCAGCAGCTCGGACAGGGCGGGGACTGAAGCTTTCTTT.

The J gene is TRBJ2-2, the V gene TRBV7-7, with D perhaps TRBD2 (6 bases). Germline values: CDR1 SSHAT, CDR2 FNYEAQ (reference sequence). This CDR3 has 15 residues. This CDR3 is CASGSLSDYTGELFF. CDR3 nucleotide sequence: TGTGCTAGCGGCTCGCTCTCAGACTACACCGGGGAGCTGTTTTTT.

This clone has a single count. The genes are TRBV7-9 and TRBJ2-2; 8 bases agree with TRBD1. From germline, CDR1 is SEHNR and CDR2 FQNEAQ (reference sequence). This CDR3 region has 15 residues. Losses at the gene ends were 3 bases for V and 5 bases for J; bases not matched to a gene: 5. This CDR3 is CASSFPGGLTGELFF. The CDR3 bases are TGTGCCAGCAGCTTCCCAGGGGGCTTAACCGGGGAGCTGTTTTTT.

This sequence joins TRBV5-4 and TRBJ1-6; 7 nucleotides agree with TRBD1. CDR1 SGHNT and CDR2 YYREEE come from the germline V gene (reference sequence). The CDR3 is made up of 13 amino acids. V shed 4 bases and J 13 bases; nucleotides not matched to a gene: 8. As DNA, the CDR3 is TGTGCCAGCAGCCCATCAGGGGGTATTCCCCTCCACTTT. Encoded protein: CASSPSGGIPLHF.

CDR3 nucleotides: TGCAGCGTTGAGGGCCCTGCCGGGGAGCTGTTTTTT. Protein sequence: CSVEGPAGELFF. The chain combines TRBV29-1 with TRBJ2-2; D unclear. CDR1 is SQVTM and CDR2 is ANQGSEA in the germline V gene. This CDR3 has 12 residues. V lost 3 bases and J 6 bases, leaving 8 bases between the germline ends.

The rearrangement joins TRBV7-9 to TRBJ1-2; the D is unclear. Trimming left V 7 bases short and J 4 bases short, with 19 bases between. Germline loops: CDR1 SEHNR, CDR2 FQNEAQ (reference sequence). The CDR3 length is 15 residues. The CDR3 here is CASTEDWGLGYGYTF. In DNA form, the CDR3 reads TGTGCCAGCACCGAGGACTGGGGTCTCGGCTATGGCTACACCTTC.

V usage is TRBV3-1 (or the pseudogene TRBV3-2) and J usage is TRBJ1-2; D remains unclear. Between the trimmed V and J ends, which lost 3 bases and 8 bases, there was a span of 7 bases. Germline lookup yields CDR1 LGHDT and CDR2 YNNKEL (reference sequence). This CDR3 is built from 11 residues. The CDR3 protein is CASSHSGGYTF. The CDR3 DNA is TGTGCCAGCAGCCATTCGGGGGGCTACACCTTC.

This clone was observed a few times. This rearrangement joins TRBV11-2 to TRBJ1-1, with D tentatively TRBD1 (6 bases). CDR3 length: 15 amino acids. Germline V gives CDR1 SGHAT, CDR2 FQNNGV. V was pared by 4 bases and J by 5 bases, with 17 bases between. CDR3 protein: CASSSTRGGWTEAFF. CDR3 in DNA: TGTGCCAGCAGCTCGACCAGGGGAGGGTGGACTGAAGCTTTCTTT. Full variable domain (outside the CDR3, taken from reference TRBV11-2 and TRBJ1-1): EAGVAQSPRYKIIEKRQSVAFWCNPISGHATLYWYQQILGQGPKLLIQFQNNGVVDDSQLPKDRFSAERLKGVDSTLKIQPAKLEDSAVYLCASSSTRGGWTEAFFGQGTRLTVV.

The V call is TRBV5-1, the J call TRBJ1-6, with 8 bases matching TRBD1. This CDR3 spans 16 amino acids. Germline-derived CDR1 and CDR2 are SGHRS and YFSETQ. V shed 1 base, J shed 0 bases, and the junction held 0 bases outside the gene matches. In nucleotides, the CDR3 is TGCGCCAGCAGCTTGCAGGGGGCCTCCTATAATTCACCCCTCCACTTT. Its protein is CASSLQGASYNSPLHF. Supplemented by reference TRBV5-1 and TRBJ1-6, the full variable domain reads KAGVTQTPRYLIKTRGQQVTLSCSPISGHRSVSWYQQTPGQGLQFLFEYFSETQRNKGNFPGRFSGRQFSNSRSEMNVSTLELGDSALYLCASSLQGASYNSPLHFGNGTRLTVT.

This chain links TRBV19 with TRBJ2-2, with D unclear. Germline V gives CDR1 LNHDA, CDR2 SQIVND (reference sequence). This CDR3 is built from 17 residues. V was clipped by 5 bases and J by 4 bases, with 20 bases between them. The CDR3, as DNA: TGTGCCAGTAGTCTCCCTCTGCAGGCAGGATTCACCGGGGAGCTGTTTTTT. Amino acids: CASSLPLQAGFTGELFF.

This sequence joins TRBV6-2 or TRBV6-3 and TRBJ1-4, with 8 nucleotides matching TRBD1. J was trimmed by 4 bases and V by 0 bases; bases with no gene match: 4. CDR1 and CDR2 (germline): MNHEY, SVGEGT. CDR3 length equals 16 residues. The CDR3 nucleotides read TGTGCCAGCAGTTACTCGCTCGGACAGGGTAATGAAAAACTGTTTTTT. This sequence encodes CASSYSLGQGNEKLFF.

The chain recombines TRBV30 with TRBJ1-6; no clear D gene. V was pared by 3 bases and J by 8 bases, with 11 bases between. This CDR3 is built from 13 residues. CDR1 and CDR2 (germline): GTSNPN, SVGIG (reference sequence). The CDR3 reads CAWRESGDSPLHF. The CDR3 DNA is TGTGCCTGGAGAGAAAGCGGCGATTCACCCCTCCACTTT.

This clone was detected a few times. This chain joins TRBV6-1 and TRBJ1-6, with D hard to call. V lost 2 bases to trimming and J lost 7 bases, with 9 bases between them. The CDR3 runs 14 residues. Looked up from germline, CDR1 is MNHNS and CDR2 is SASEGT. CDR3 in DNA: TGTGCCAGCAGTGAAATGACACGGAATTCACCCCTCCACTTT. It is translated as CASSEMTRNSPLHF.

The rearrangement joins TRBV20-1 to TRBJ1-2; D not resolved. The germline V and J ends were trimmed by 6 bases and 4 bases, with 9 bases remaining between them. CDR1 and CDR2 (germline): DFQATT, SNEGSKA (reference sequence). The CDR3 totals 11 residues. The CDR3 DNA is TGCAGTGCGCCGGGAGGCTATGGCTACACCTTC. Translating gives CSAPGGYGYTF.

The chain is built from TRBV7-9 and TRBJ1-4; tentatively, D is TRBD1 (5 bases). The CDR3 totals 14 residues. Per the germline V gene, CDR1 is SEHNR and CDR2 is FQNEAQ (reference sequence). The V gene lost 6 bases and the J gene lost 3 bases, with 11 bases spanning the gap. CDR3 nucleotide sequence: TGTGCCAGCAGACCCGACAGCCCTAATGAAAAACTGTTTTTT. Translation: CASRPDSPNEKLFF.

The rearrangement uses TRBV5-4 and TRBJ2-3, with TRBD2 matching over 8 bases. In germline, CDR1 is SGHNT, CDR2 YYREEE (reference sequence). The trim removed 0 bases at V and 3 bases at J, leaving 3 bases unmatched. This CDR3 region has 15 residues. CDR3 bases: TGTGCCAGCAGCTTGGCGCTAGCGGGTACAGATACGCAGTATTTT. Its protein is CASSLALAGTDTQYF.

The chain uses TRBV27 and TRBJ1-2; the match to TRBD1 covers 7 bases. J lost 6 bases, V lost 5 bases, and 12 bases had no gene match. CDR3 size: 15 residues. The germline V gene encodes CDR1 MNHEY and CDR2 SMNVEV (reference sequence). CDR3 coding DNA: TGTGCCAGCAGTAGGGGGTGGGAAAGGGGGCATGGCTACACCTTC. Translating gives CASSRGWERGHGYTF.

This chain links TRBV5-4 with TRBJ2-5, with 8 bases that match TRBD1. Germline loops: CDR1 SGHNT, CDR2 YYREEE (reference sequence). This CDR3 contains 15 residues. V trimming: 3 bases; J trimming: 3 bases; junction bases outside the gene matches: 7. The CDR3 sequence is CASSSSLGQEETQYF. The CDR3 nucleotides are TGTGCCAGCAGCTCCAGCCTGGGACAGGAAGAGACCCAGTACTTC.

This sequence joins TRBV28 and TRBJ2-7; the match to TRBD2 covers 7 bases. The V gene end was trimmed by 2 bases and the J gene end by 4 bases; junction bases not matched to a gene: 17. The CDR3 is 18 amino acids. Germline assignment: CDR1 MDHEN and CDR2 SYDVKM. The chain's CDR3 is CASSLPAGREGPGYEQYF. CDR3 sequence (DNA): TGTGCCAGCAGTTTACCGGCGGGGAGGGAGGGTCCTGGTTACGAGCAGTACTTC.

V gene TRBV27 combines with J gene TRBJ2-1; D unclear. V gave up 5 bases and J gave up 5 bases, with 10 bases separating them. Looked up from germline, CDR1 is MNHEY and CDR2 is SMNVEV (reference sequence). The CDR3 consists of 13 residues. CDR3 loop: CASSPIAHNEQFF. The CDR3 DNA follows: TGTGCCAGCAGTCCTATTGCGCACAATGAGCAGTTCTTC.

This clone was observed a few times. The sample carries other DNA sequences with the same CDR3. This chain connects TRBV29-1 to TRBJ2-7; TRBD1 agrees at 7 bases. The CDR3 consists of 12 residues. Per the germline V gene, CDR1 is SQVTM and CDR2 is ANQGSEA. J was trimmed by 0 bases and V by 5 bases; bases with no gene match: 1. The CDR3 DNA reads TGCAGCGTTAGGACAGGCTCCTACGAGCAGTACTTC. Translation gives CSVRTGSYEQYF.